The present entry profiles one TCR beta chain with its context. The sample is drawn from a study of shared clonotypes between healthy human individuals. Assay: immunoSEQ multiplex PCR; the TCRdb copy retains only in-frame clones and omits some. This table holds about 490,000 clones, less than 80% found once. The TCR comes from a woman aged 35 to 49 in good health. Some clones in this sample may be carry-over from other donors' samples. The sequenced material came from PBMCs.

The CDR3 here is CASSLSGSTDTQYF. In DNA, the CDR3 is TGTGCCAGCAGCCTTAGCGGGAGCACAGATACGCAGTATTTT. This chain joins TRBV7-3 and TRBJ2-3; 7 positions match TRBD2. This CDR3 is 14 amino acids long. Germline V CDR1 and CDR2: SGHTA, FQGTGA. V was pared by 5 bases and J by 0 bases, with 2 bases of the junction left unmatched.